The 32 T cell receptor beta chains in this list originate from one sample, sequenced in a study of shared clonotypes between healthy human individuals. Naive CD8 cells were CD45RO-negative, positively selected for CCR7, excluding terminally differentiated effector memory CD45RA+ cells. TCRdb's copy holds only in-frame clones and misses some; the assay was immunoSEQ multiplex PCR. The sample consists of millions of clones, 85% to 95% of them appearing once. Sequencing was performed on naive CD8+ T cells from PBMCs. These receptors originate from a man between 18 and 29 years old in good health. Some clones in this sample may be carry-over from other donors' samples.

The J gene is TRBJ2-1, the V gene TRBV6-5; D call uncertain. The CDR3 contains 11 residues. From germline, CDR1 is MNHEY and CDR2 SVGAGI. V dropped 1 base and J dropped 9 bases, with 4 bases sitting between them. CDR3 DNA: TGTGCCAGCAGTTACTTTGGTGAGCAGTTCTTC. As protein: CASSYFGEQFF.

This sequence joins TRBV5-8 and TRBJ2-2, with D tentatively TRBD1 or TRBD2 (6 bases each). Germline values: CDR1 SGHTS, CDR2 YDEGEE. The CDR3 has 16 residues. Trimming removed 6 bases from V and 4 bases from J, with 19 bases in between. In nucleotides, the CDR3 is TGTGCCAGCAATGATCCGGGGGCGACTATCACCGGGGAGCTGTTTTTT. It is translated as CASNDPGATITGELFF.

V usage is TRBV7-9 and J usage is TRBJ1-2; D remains unclear. Germline assignment: CDR1 SEHNR and CDR2 FQNEAQ (reference sequence). CDR3 size: 13 residues. The V end lost 4 bases, the J end lost 0 bases, and 6 bases lay between the germline ends. The CDR3: CASSYGSNYGYTF. The CDR3 DNA reads TGTGCCAGCAGCTACGGGTCTAACTATGGCTACACCTTC.

This clone was seen only a few times. Distinct nucleotide sequences in the sample also encode this CDR3. The V gene is TRBV7-2, the J gene TRBJ2-1; perhaps TRBD2 as D (5 bases). Germline CDR1 and CDR2: SGHTA and FQGNSA. This CDR3 comprises 13 residues. V was shortened by 1 base and J by 4 bases, with 5 bases between the two germline ends. CDR3 sequence reads: CASSLGLYNEQFF. The CDR3 DNA sequence: TGTGCCAGCAGCTTAGGACTATACAATGAGCAGTTCTTC.

In regard to this clone: This sample includes further DNA sequences coding for the same CDR3. The chain carries TRBV27 and TRBJ2-1; tentative D call: TRBD2 (5 bases). The ends were cut back, 3 bases at V and 4 bases at J, with 7 bases in the middle. CDR1 and CDR2 from the germline V gene are MNHEY and SMNVEV (reference sequence). This CDR3 is 13 amino acids long. CDR3 sequence (DNA): TGTGCCAGCAGTTTGAGGGAATACAATGAGCAGTTCTTC. This gives the protein CASSLREYNEQFF.

Comment on this clone: Other DNA sequences from this sample encode an identical CDR3 as well. This sequence joins TRBV7-2 and TRBJ2-1; TRBD2 might be the D (5 bases). The length of the CDR3 is 13 residues. The V gene lost 4 bases and the J gene lost 4 bases, with 8 bases spanning the gap. The germline V gene encodes CDR1 SGHTA and CDR2 FQGNSA. The CDR3 loop is CASSYGGYNEQFF. The DNA for the CDR3 is TGTGCCAGCAGCTACGGCGGGTACAATGAGCAGTTCTTC. The full variable domain, rest sourced from reference TRBV7-2 and TRBJ2-1, is GAGVSQSPSNKVTEKGKDVELRCDPISGHTALYWYRQSLGQGLEFLIYFQGNSAPDKSGLPSDRFSAERTGGSVSTLTIQRTQQEDSAVYLCASSYGGYNEQFFGPGTRLTVL.

The chain carries TRBV28 and TRBJ2-7; D perhaps matches TRBD1 (6 bases). In germline, CDR1 is MDHEN, CDR2 SYDVKM. CDR3 length equals 15 residues. Between the trimmed V and J ends, which lost 3 bases and 1 base, there was a span of 13 bases. CDR3 DNA sequence: TGTGCCAGCAGTTTTTTGAGGGACAAGTCCTACGAGCAGTACTTC. Protein product: CASSFLRDKSYEQYF.

This rearrangement joins TRBV7-2 to TRBJ2-7; TRBD2 is a possible D gene (6 bases). Trimming removed 5 bases from V and 3 bases from J, with 20 bases in between. Germline loops: CDR1 SGHTA, CDR2 FQGNSA. The CDR3 sequence is 16 residues long. The CDR3 DNA is TGTGCCAGCAGCCCCCGGAGGGCGGGGTACCACTACGAGCAGTACTTC. Its protein product is CASSPRRAGYHYEQYF.

This rearrangement joins TRBV28 to TRBJ2-7, with D perhaps matching TRBD1 (5 bases). The CDR3 is 13 amino acids. V was cut by 5 bases and J by 5 bases, with 13 bases left in between. From germline, CDR1 is MDHEN and CDR2 SYDVKM. The CDR3 loop is CASSDSGPNEQYF. The CDR3 nucleotides are TGTGCCAGCAGTGACTCAGGGCCTAACGAGCAGTACTTC.

This chain uses TRBV10-3 with TRBJ2-7; 8 bases align to TRBD1. This CDR3 has 14 residues. Per the germline V gene, CDR1 is ENHRY and CDR2 is SYGVKD. V dropped 3 bases and J dropped 3; count of bases not matched to a gene: 4. The CDR3 loop is CAISEPGQVYEQYF. The CDR3 coding sequence is TGTGCCATCAGTGAACCGGGACAGGTCTACGAGCAGTACTTC.

The V and J genes are TRBV14 and TRBJ2-1; tentatively, D is TRBD2 (6 bases). The CDR3 extends over 15 amino acids. Germline lookup yields CDR1 SGHDN and CDR2 FVKESK. The V end was cut by 4 bases, the J end by 4 bases, with 14 bases between. The CDR3 nucleotides read TGTGCCAGCAGCCTTAGACGCGGGACTTACAATGAGCAGTTCTTC. Translation gives CASSLRRGTYNEQFF.

This clone was seen a single time. The gene calls are TRBV9 and TRBJ2-2; 7 nucleotides match TRBD2. V was pared by 3 bases and J by 7 bases, with 12 bases of the junction left unmatched. Germline V gives CDR1 SGDLS, CDR2 YYNGEE. This CDR3 is built from 16 residues. The CDR3 loop is CASSGRDFIAGGELFF. CDR3 bases: TGTGCCAGCAGCGGTCGGGACTTTATAGCGGGCGGGGAGCTGTTTTTT.

This chain connects TRBV15 to TRBJ2-7; 8 bases line up with TRBD1. CDR1 LNHNV and CDR2 YYDKDF come from the germline V gene (reference sequence). CDR3 length equals 16 residues. Germline trimming cut 0 bases from V and 2 bases from J; bases unmatched to any gene: 6. The CDR3, as DNA: TGTGCCACCAGCAGAGATTTCGCAGGGGGCACCTACGAGCAGTACTTC. Amino acid sequence: CATSRDFAGGTYEQYF.

The V and J genes are TRBV15 and TRBJ2-1; no definite D call. Germline CDR1 reads LNHNV; CDR2 reads YYDKDF (reference sequence). The length of the CDR3 is 15 residues. V was shortened by 1 base and J by 3 bases, with 10 bases between the two germline ends. In DNA form, the CDR3 reads TGTGCCACCAGCAGAGTATATGGGGACTACAATGAGCAGTTCTTC. Encoded protein: CATSRVYGDYNEQFF. The entire variable domain, with the rest obtained from reference TRBV15 and TRBJ2-1, is as follows: DAMVIQNPRYQVTQFGKPVTLSCSQTLNHNVMYWYQQKSSQAPKLLFHYYDKDFNNEADTPDNFQSRRPNTSFCFLDIRSPGLGDTAMYLCATSRVYGDYNEQFFGPGTRLTVL.

The chain recombines TRBV28 with TRBJ2-7, with 9 bases fitting TRBD1. Germline V lookup: CDR1 MDHEN, CDR2 SYDVKM. Trimming at V came to 5 bases and at J to 3 bases, leaving 11 bases not matched to a gene. The CDR3 contains 16 residues. As DNA, the CDR3 is TGTGCCAGCAGTCCGAGAAACAGGGGGCTCGTCTACGAGCAGTACTTC. Its translation is CASSPRNRGLVYEQYF.

The rearrangement joins TRBV6-1 to TRBJ2-2, with 12 nucleotides matching TRBD2. Unmatched junction bases numbered 1, after V lost 7 bases and J lost 4 bases. There are 14 residues in the CDR3. Germline V gene lookup returns CDR1 MNHNS and CDR2 SASEGT. CDR3 amino acids: CASTGLAGTGELFF. The CDR3 DNA reads as TGTGCCAGCACGGGACTAGCGGGCACCGGGGAGCTGTTTTTT.

The V gene is TRBV6-5, the J gene TRBJ2-7, with D tentatively TRBD1 (5 bases). Germline V lookup: CDR1 MNHEY, CDR2 SVGAGI. CDR3 size: 12 residues. Trimming left V 6 bases short and J 3 bases short, with 9 bases between. The CDR3 DNA follows: TGTGCCAGCAGCCCGGACATCTACGAGCAGTACTTC. This sequence encodes CASSPDIYEQYF.

V usage is TRBV27 and J usage is TRBJ2-7; D tentatively fits TRBD1 or TRBD2 (5 bases each). CDR1 and CDR2 from the germline V gene are MNHEY and SMNVEV (reference sequence). The CDR3 has 13 residues. V lost 6 bases and J lost 7, with 16 bases in between. The CDR3 sequence: CASRTGPPEEQYF. The CDR3 coding sequence is TGTGCCAGCAGGACGGGACCCCCCGAGGAGCAGTACTTC.

The chain uses TRBV29-1 and TRBJ2-7, with TRBD1 matching over 8 bases. The ends lost 4 bases at V and 2 bases at J; junction bases unmatched: 19. In germline, CDR1 is SQVTM, CDR2 ANQGSEA. This CDR3 is built from 18 residues. CDR3 in amino acids: CSVGGSTGAGIGTYEQYF. In nucleotides, the CDR3 is TGCAGCGTTGGGGGGTCGACAGGGGCCGGGATAGGGACCTACGAGCAGTACTTC.

The chain couples TRBV11-2 to TRBJ1-1; D unresolved. From germline, CDR1 is SGHAT and CDR2 FQNNGV. This CDR3 region has 14 residues. Trimming cost V 4 bases and J 4 bases, with 13 bases left between them. CDR3 protein: CASSSRDFGTEAFF. The CDR3 nucleotides read TGTGCCAGCAGCTCACGGGATTTTGGCACTGAAGCTTTCTTT.

Worth noting for this clone: Additional DNA sequences in this sample encode the identical CDR3. The rearrangement uses TRBV9 and TRBJ2-1, with TRBD2 matching over 9 bases. The CDR3 covers 16 residues. Germline-derived CDR1 and CDR2 are SGDLS and YYNGEE. Unmatched junction bases numbered 8, after V lost 3 bases and J lost 4 bases. The CDR3: CASSARAGGLYNEQFF. The CDR3 DNA reads TGTGCCAGCAGCGCCCGAGCGGGAGGTCTTTACAATGAGCAGTTCTTC.

This chain connects TRBV27 to TRBJ2-3; 8 positions agree with TRBD1. V lost 2 bases, J lost 7 bases, and 5 bases stayed unmatched. The CDR3 runs 14 residues. In germline, CDR1 is MNHEY, CDR2 SMNVEV (reference sequence). The DNA of the CDR3 is TGTGCCAGCAGTTTACGACAGGGGAGAAATACGCAGTATTTT. Its translation: CASSLRQGRNTQYF.

This clone was counted a few times. The chain is built from TRBV7-9 and TRBJ1-1; no firm D call. The CDR3 covers 14 residues. V was shortened by 3 bases and J by 0 bases, with 8 bases between the two germline ends. Germline V CDR1 and CDR2: SEHNR, FQNEAQ (reference sequence). In DNA, the CDR3 is TGTGCCAGCAGCTTTACTGAGGTGAACACTGAAGCTTTCTTT. This translates into CASSFTEVNTEAFF.

The V and J genes are TRBV4-1 and TRBJ1-3; D might be TRBD1 (5 bases). The CDR3 is 15 residues long. V was clipped by 3 bases and J by 2 bases, with 11 bases between them. CDR1 is MGHRA and CDR2 is YSYEKL in the germline V gene. In DNA, the CDR3 is TGCGCCAGCAGCCAGGACCGGACACCTGGAAACACCATATATTTT. Translation: CASSQDRTPGNTIYF.

The chain employs TRBV28 and TRBJ2-7; possibly TRBD2 for D (5 bases). Trimming removed 6 bases from V and 1 base from J, with 13 bases in between. The CDR3 is 14 amino acids. Germline-derived CDR1 and CDR2 are MDHEN and SYDVKM. This CDR3 is CASSWGVGSYEQYF. The DNA of the CDR3 is TGTGCCAGCAGCTGGGGAGTTGGGTCCTACGAGCAGTACTTC.

As for this clone: Other nucleotide sequences from this sample produce the same CDR3. The CDR3: CASSLTGQLYNEQFF. CDR3 in DNA: TGTGCCAGCAGCTTAACGGGACAACTCTACAATGAGCAGTTCTTC. The genes are TRBV7-3 and TRBJ2-1; D is perhaps TRBD1 (6 bases). Germline V gene lookup returns CDR1 SGHTA and CDR2 FQGTGA. V lost 0 bases and J 3 bases, leaving 9 bases between the germline ends. The CDR3 runs 15 residues.

The rearrangement joins TRBV28 to TRBJ1-2; TRBD1 matches at 8 bases. The CDR3 totals 15 residues. Germline CDR1 reads MDHEN; CDR2 reads SYDVKM. J lost 6 bases, V lost 5 bases, and 11 bases had no gene match. The CDR3 loop reads CASSPILKDRDGYTF. CDR3 DNA sequence: TGTGCCAGCAGTCCTATCCTGAAGGACAGGGATGGCTACACCTTC.

The V gene is TRBV18, the J gene TRBJ2-7; possible D gene TRBD2, 6 bases. Trimming cost V 4 bases and J 2 bases, with 15 bases left between them. Germline V gives CDR1 KGHSH, CDR2 LQKENI. The CDR3 runs 15 residues. The CDR3 DNA is TGTGCCAGCTCACGAATAAGGCGGGATCCCTACGAGCAGTACTTC. Translated: CASSRIRRDPYEQYF.

The table lists this clone with a count of one. The rearrangement joins TRBV27 to TRBJ1-2; tentatively, D is TRBD1 (6 bases). The germline gives CDR1 MNHEY, CDR2 SMNVEV (reference sequence). This CDR3 is 13 amino acids long. V was cut by 3 bases and J by 8 bases, with 13 bases left in between. The CDR3 sequence is CASSFPGAGGYTF. The CDR3 DNA sequence: TGTGCCAGCAGTTTCCCGGGGGCGGGCGGCTACACCTTC.

This chain joins TRBV5-4 and TRBJ2-1; 8 bases line up with TRBD1. Germline values: CDR1 SGHNT, CDR2 YYREEE (reference sequence). The V segment lost 2 bases and the J segment 8 bases; nucleotides outside the gene matches: 3. The CDR3 is 13 residues long. CDR3 protein: CASSFDRGYEQFF. The CDR3 DNA reads as TGTGCCAGCAGCTTCGACAGGGGCTATGAGCAGTTCTTC.

V gene TRBV2 combines with J gene TRBJ2-7; possible D gene TRBD1, 7 bases. Trimming stripped 2 bases from V and 1 base from J, with 18 bases between. The CDR3 covers 17 residues. In germline, CDR1 is SNHLY, CDR2 FYNNEI. The CDR3 sequence is CASSEPRGLAFSYEQYF. CDR3 bases: TGTGCCAGCAGTGAACCGAGGGGGCTAGCGTTTTCCTACGAGCAGTACTTC. Variable domain in full (rest from reference TRBV2 and TRBJ2-7): EPEVTQTPSHQVTQMGQEVILRCVPISNHLYFYWYRQILGQKVEFLVSFYNNEISEKSEIFDDQFSVERPDGSNFTLKIRSTKLEDSAMYFCASSEPRGLAFSYEQYFGPGTRLTVT.

This clone was counted between two and nine times. The chain uses TRBV28 and TRBJ1-2; TRBD1 is a possible D gene (5 bases). Trimming pared 5 bases from V and 7 bases from J, leaving 11 bases between. This CDR3 comprises 12 residues. The V gene's germline CDR1 is MDHEN and CDR2 SYDVKM. The CDR3 loop is CASSSGGSGYTF. Here the CDR3 DNA reads TGTGCCAGCAGTAGTGGGGGATCTGGCTACACCTTC.